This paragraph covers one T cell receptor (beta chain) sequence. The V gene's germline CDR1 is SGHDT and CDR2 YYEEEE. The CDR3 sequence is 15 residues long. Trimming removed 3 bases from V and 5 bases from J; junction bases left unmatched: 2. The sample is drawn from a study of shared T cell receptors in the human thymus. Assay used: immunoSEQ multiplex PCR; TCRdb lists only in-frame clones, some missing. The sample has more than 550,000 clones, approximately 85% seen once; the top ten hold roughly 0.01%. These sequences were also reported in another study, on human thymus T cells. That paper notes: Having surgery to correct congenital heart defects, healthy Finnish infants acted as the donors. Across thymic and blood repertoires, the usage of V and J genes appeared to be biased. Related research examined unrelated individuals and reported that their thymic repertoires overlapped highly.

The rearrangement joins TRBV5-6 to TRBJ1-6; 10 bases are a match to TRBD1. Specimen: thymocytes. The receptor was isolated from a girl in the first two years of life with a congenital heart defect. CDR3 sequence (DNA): TGTGCCAGCAGCTCAGGACAGGGGGATAATTCACCCCTCCACTTT. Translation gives CASSSGQGDNSPLHF.